Each of the 16 T cell receptor beta chains below was sequenced from the same sample in a study of blood T cells in healthy people across ages (dated by TCRdb to the mid-2010s). Receptors were amplified or captured by 5' RACE. A second PCR of roughly 7 to 12 cycles was run with a J-beta primer mix and a sample-barcoded 5' primer. TCRdb reran the public reads through fastp at Q25 and MiXCR, keeping productive beta chains. Under each unique CDR3 protein, matching rows form one entry showing the most common genes and DNA. A total of 1.8 million or so distinct CDR3 sequences appear in this sample, roughly 43% of them only once. Clones ranked in the top ten supply about 21% of the sample. The sample comprised blood. All receptors derive from a human donor in good health.

This clonotype has just a few counts. The chain employs TRBV5-6 and TRBJ2-3; 8 bases are shared with TRBD1. V dropped 6 bases and J dropped 4; count of bases not matched to a gene: 10. The CDR3 has 15 amino acids. The germline gives CDR1 SGHDT, CDR2 YYEEEE. In DNA, the CDR3 is TGTGCCAGCACCCCCGGACAGGGTAGCCCAGATACGCAGTATTTT. As protein: CASTPGQGSPDTQYF.

The chain uses TRBV29-1 and TRBJ2-7; unclear D gene. This CDR3 is built from 13 residues. The ends were cut back, 4 bases at V and 6 bases at J, with 16 bases in the middle. CDR1 and CDR2 (germline): SQVTM, ANQGSEA. The CDR3 spells CSVVAADSGEQYF. In nucleotides, the CDR3 is TGCAGCGTTGTAGCCGCAGACTCTGGCGAGCAGTACTTC.

The chain uses TRBV5-1 and TRBJ1-2; D is ambiguous. From germline, CDR1 is SGHRS and CDR2 YFSETQ. The V end was cut by 0 bases, the J end by 8 bases, with 17 bases between. CDR3 length equals 15 residues. DNA for the CDR3: TGCGCCAGCAGCTTGGGGGTCGAGGGAGTAGGAGGCTACACCTTC. Its translation: CASSLGVEGVGGYTF.

Regarding this clonotype: Germline and junction disagree at one end, which may indicate a read error. The genes are TRBV6-2 or TRBV6-3 and TRBJ2-1; 9 bases align to TRBD2. Germline CDR1 and CDR2: MNHEY and SVGEGT. This CDR3 comprises 16 residues. The CDR3 nucleotides read TGTACCAGCAGTTACATAGCGGGGGCCCTGGGGAATGAGCAGTTCTTC. Its protein is CTSSYIAGALGNEQFF.

On this clonotype itself: This clone may be a read error of a much larger clone one base away. The chain has TRBV29-1 and TRBJ1-2, with 7 bases aligning to TRBD1. Germline V gene lookup returns CDR1 SQVTM and CDR2 ANQGSEA. This CDR3 has 13 amino acids. The trim removed 6 bases at V and 8 bases at J, leaving 12 bases unmatched. CDR3 loop: CSVGQDSTRGYTF. DNA for the CDR3: TGCAGCGTCGGACAGGATAGTACCAGAGGCTACACCTTC.

The J gene is TRBJ1-2, the V gene TRBV4-3, with D unresolved. Germline V gene lookup returns CDR1 LGHNA and CDR2 YSLEER. Trimming cost V 0 bases and J 6 bases, with 14 bases left between them. This CDR3 has 15 residues. CDR3 in amino acids: CASSQDRGNWDGYTF. CDR3 sequence (DNA): TGCGCCAGCAGCCAAGATCGAGGGAACTGGGATGGCTACACCTTC.

This clonotype was seen a few times. The J gene is TRBJ2-7, the V gene TRBV29-1; D is undetermined. Germline V lookup: CDR1 SQVTM, CDR2 ANQGSEA. Trimming left V 6 bases short and J 4 bases short, with 13 bases between. The CDR3 is 12 residues long. CDR3 nucleotides: TGCAGCGTCATGGAAACCGGGTACGAGCAGTACTTC. Its translation is CSVMETGYEQYF.

A few counts support this clonotype. The chain employs TRBV20-1 and TRBJ2-1; 10 bases are a match to TRBD2. Trimming cost V 7 bases and J 10 bases; bases outside gene matches: 16. This CDR3 region has 15 residues. Germline V gene lookup returns CDR1 DFQATT and CDR2 SNEGSKA (reference sequence). The CDR3 protein is CSVPRERGGSYEQFF. Written as DNA, the CDR3 is TGCAGTGTCCCGAGGGAGCGGGGGGGATCCTACGAGCAGTTCTTC.

The V call is TRBV5-1, the J call TRBJ2-1, with 8 positions matching TRBD2. The germline V gene has CDR1 SGHRS and CDR2 YFSETQ. J lost 7 bases, V lost 2 bases, and 8 bases had no gene match. The CDR3 spans 15 residues. CDR3: CASSFGAGGFNEQFF. The CDR3 DNA sequence: TGCGCCAGCAGCTTCGGCGCGGGGGGTTTTAATGAGCAGTTCTTC.

V gene TRBV3-1 combines with J gene TRBJ2-5, with D perhaps matching TRBD2 (5 bases). The DNA end lines up better with TRBJ2-7; the J call may be wrong. The CDR3 is 14 amino acids. Germline V gene sequence: CDR1 LGHDT, CDR2 YNNKEL (reference sequence). CDR3 sequence reads: CASSTRPKDYEQYF. For the CDR3, the DNA is TGTGCCAGCAGCACTAGACCGAAGGACTACGAGCAGTACTTC.

The rearrangement joins TRBV29-1 to TRBJ1-1; no definite D call. The V end was cut by 8 bases, the J end by 1 base, with 14 bases between. This CDR3 comprises 13 residues. CDR1 is SQVTM, CDR2 ANQGSEA, per germline. The CDR3 loop reads CSPTSGRNTEAFF. DNA for the CDR3: TGCAGCCCGACATCTGGCCGGAACACTGAAGCTTTCTTT.

This clonotype was recorded a few times. V usage is TRBV28 and J usage is TRBJ2-7; the match to TRBD1 covers 7 bases. V lost 2 bases to trimming and J lost 2 bases; unmatched junction nucleotides: 3. This CDR3 has 14 residues. Germline assignment: CDR1 MDHEN and CDR2 SYDVKM. For the CDR3, the DNA is TGTGCCAGCAGTTTACTCGGACAGGCCTACGAGCAGTACTTC. Its translation is CASSLLGQAYEQYF.

The chain joins TRBV7-2 to TRBJ1-2; 8 bases align to TRBD1. Germline lookup yields CDR1 SGHTA and CDR2 FQGNSA. V gave up 3 bases and J gave up 6 bases; unmatched junction bases: 9. The CDR3 runs to 15 residues. CDR3 residues: CASSFHRGEYDGYTF. The CDR3, as DNA: TGTGCCAGCAGCTTCCACAGGGGGGAATACGATGGCTACACCTTC.

This clonotype was detected a few times. This chain connects TRBV29-1 to TRBJ2-3; weak D call: TRBD1 (6 bases). CDR3 length equals 14 residues. Germline CDR1 and CDR2: SQVTM and ANQGSEA. The V end was cut by 6 bases, the J end by 3 bases, with 16 bases between. The CDR3 coding sequence is TGCAGCGTGAACAGGGCTAAAGGGACAGATACGCAGTATTTT. It encodes CSVNRAKGTDTQYF.

The chain has TRBV5-1 and TRBJ1-1; no clear D. The CDR3 is 14 residues long. Trimming stripped 4 bases from V and 4 bases from J, with 14 bases between. Germline V gives CDR1 SGHRS, CDR2 YFSETQ. CDR3 loop: CASSLGWVSTEAFF. Written as DNA, the CDR3 is TGCGCCAGCAGCCTTGGTTGGGTCAGCACTGAAGCTTTCTTT.

The V call is TRBV7-8, the J call TRBJ2-1, with a weak D call TRBD2 (6 bases). The CDR3 runs to 15 residues. Per the germline V gene, CDR1 is SGHVS and CDR2 is FQNEAQ. Trimming took 9 bases from V and 7 from J, leaving 22 bases between them. Written as DNA, the CDR3 is TGTGCCAGTTTTGCCTTAGACGGGGGTCGGAATGAGCAGTTCTTC. Its translation: CASFALDGGRNEQFF.